This T cell receptor beta chain is from a study of T cell repertoires in cytomegalovirus infection. Overall study findings and caveats: Identification of carriers of CMV plus the relevant HLA was achieved through cumulative public TCR beta family frequency.

TCRdb re-called the reads with MiXCR, one entry per CDR3 protein. The profile covers around 200,000 distinct CDR3 sequences, with about 38% appearing a single time and roughly three fifths taken by the ten largest. A note on this clonotype: The antigen is unknown.

V dropped 3 bases and J dropped 2 bases, with 16 bases sitting between them. The CDR3 length is 16 residues. CDR1 and CDR2 from the germline V gene are MDHEN and SYDVKM. The sequence was obtained from a human donor in good health (CMV status not recorded). Some clones in this sample may be carry-over from other donors' samples. The rearrangement joins TRBV28 to TRBJ2-5; D remains unclear. The source was CD8+ T cells from cultured PBMCs, collected from culture after CMV antigen stimulation. As DNA, the CDR3 is TGTGCCAGCAGTTTTAGTACCGTTGGGATACAAGAGACCCAGTACTTC. Translated: CASSFSTVGIQETQYF.